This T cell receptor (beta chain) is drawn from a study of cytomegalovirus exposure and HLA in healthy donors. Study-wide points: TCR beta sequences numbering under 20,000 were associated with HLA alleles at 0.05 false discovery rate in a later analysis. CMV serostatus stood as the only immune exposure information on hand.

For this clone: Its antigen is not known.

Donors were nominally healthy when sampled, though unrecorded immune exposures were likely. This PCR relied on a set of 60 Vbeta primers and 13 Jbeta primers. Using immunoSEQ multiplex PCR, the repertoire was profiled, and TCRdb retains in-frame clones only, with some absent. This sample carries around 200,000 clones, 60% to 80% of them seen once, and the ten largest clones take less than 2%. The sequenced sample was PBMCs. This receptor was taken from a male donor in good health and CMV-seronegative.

The CDR3 protein is CASSPTGDSSYNEQFF. For the CDR3, the DNA is TGTGCCAGCAGCCCAACGGGGGATTCCTCCTACAATGAGCAGTTCTTC. The rearrangement uses TRBV13 and TRBJ2-1, with D possibly TRBD2 on 6 matching bases. Trimming stripped 5 bases from V and 0 bases from J, with 14 bases between. Germline loops: CDR1 PRHDT, CDR2 FYEKMQ (reference sequence). CDR3 length: 16 amino acids.